The 23 T cell receptor beta chains below all came from one sample that was sequenced in a study of cytomegalovirus exposure and HLA in healthy donors. PCR employed 60 Vbeta and 13 Jbeta primers. Sequencing used immunoSEQ multiplex PCR; TCRdb keeps in-frame clones, though not all of them. The top ten hold approximately 2% of the sample, which has approximately 190,000 clones, roughly four fifths seen once. The sample taken for sequencing was PBMCs. These receptors were taken from a woman aged 18 to 35 in good health and CMV-seropositive.

This clone has just one count. The junction differs from germline at one of its ends, possibly a read error. CDR3 in DNA: TGTGCCTGGAGTCTCCAGGGGCCCAATCGGCCCCAGCATTTT. It is translated as CAWSLQGPNRPQHF. The rearrangement uses TRBV30 and TRBJ1-5; a possible D gene is TRBD1 (6 bases). CDR1 is GTSNPN, CDR2 SVGIG, per germline (reference sequence). This CDR3 contains 14 residues. Full variable domain (missing parts from reference TRBV30 and TRBJ1-5): SQTIHQWPATLVQPVGSPLSLECTVEGTSNPNLYWYRQAAGRGLQLLFYSVGIGQISSEVPQNLSASRPQDRQFILSSKKLLLSDSGFYLCAWSLQGPNRPQHFGDGTRLSIL.

The chain joins TRBV4-3 to TRBJ2-6; 7 bases map to TRBD1. Germline CDR1 is LGHNA and CDR2 is YSLEER. The J segment lost 0 bases and the V segment lost 4 bases, leaving 15 bases of the junction unmatched. The CDR3 contains 20 residues. The CDR3 DNA reads TGCGCCAGCAGCCCTCGGGACAGCTTTTATGAGAGCTCTGGGGCCAACGTCCTGACTTTC. This sequence encodes CASSPRDSFYESSGANVLTF.

This sequence joins TRBV18 and TRBJ2-5; D may be TRBD2 (7 bases). Looked up from germline, CDR1 is KGHSH and CDR2 is LQKENI. The CDR3 runs 15 residues. Trimming stripped 0 bases from V and 4 bases from J, with 12 bases between. The CDR3 bases are TGTGCCAGCTCACCACCTAACAGGGAGGGAGAGACCCAGTACTTC. Encoded protein: CASSPPNREGETQYF.

J is TRBJ2-7 and V is TRBV4-1; a possible D gene is TRBD2 (6 bases). V lost 4 bases to trimming and J lost 2 bases, with 18 bases between them. This CDR3 region has 16 residues. Germline values: CDR1 MGHRA, CDR2 YSYEKL. The CDR3 spells CASSPSFGTSTYEQYF. CDR3 DNA: TGCGCCAGCAGCCCGTCCTTCGGGACTTCAACCTACGAGCAGTACTTC.

This chain uses TRBV7-2 with TRBJ2-1; 12 positions agree with TRBD2. Germline CDR1 reads SGHTA; CDR2 reads FQGNSA. CDR3 length equals 14 residues. After removal of 2 bases from V and 8 bases from J, the junction contained 1 base not matched to a gene. CDR3 bases: TGTGCCAGCAGCTTACTAGCGGGGGGGCATGAGCAGTTCTTC. Translating it yields CASSLLAGGHEQFF.

The chain joins TRBV5-4 to TRBJ2-5, with 14 bases that match TRBD2. The CDR3 has 16 residues. Germline loops: CDR1 SGHNT, CDR2 YYREEE (reference sequence). V was pared by 4 bases and J by 2 bases, with 4 bases of the junction left unmatched. The CDR3 DNA sequence: TGTGCCAGCAGCACGAGACTAGCGGGGGGGCAAGAGACCCAGTACTTC. It encodes CASSTRLAGGQETQYF.

This clone appeared once. The rearrangement uses TRBV28 and TRBJ1-1, with TRBD1 as a possible D gene (6 bases). Germline assignment: CDR1 MDHEN and CDR2 SYDVKM. The CDR3 has 13 residues. Trimming shortened V by 1 base and J by 10 bases, and 13 bases separated the two germline ends. The CDR3 DNA is TGTGCCAGCAGTTTATCCCCTCGAGGGGGAGCTTTCTTT. Protein sequence: CASSLSPRGGAFF.

This chain connects TRBV2 to TRBJ1-1, with TRBD1 as a possible D gene (6 bases). This CDR3 spans 12 amino acids. Germline lookup yields CDR1 SNHLY and CDR2 FYNNEI. Trimming cost V 6 bases and J 4 bases, with 9 bases left between them. CDR3 residues: CASRDRGTEAFF. The CDR3 nucleotides are TGTGCCAGCAGGGACAGAGGCACTGAAGCTTTCTTT.

The chain joins TRBV9 to TRBJ2-1, with 10 positions matching TRBD2. With 0 bases clipped from V and 5 bases from J, the junction kept 5 bases outside the gene matches. Looked up from germline, CDR1 is SGDLS and CDR2 is YYNGEE. The CDR3 has 16 amino acids. This CDR3 reads CASSVELAGGNNEQFF. As DNA, the CDR3 is TGTGCCAGCAGCGTAGAATTAGCGGGGGGCAACAATGAGCAGTTCTTC. The complete variable domain, with remaining parts taken from reference TRBV9 and TRBJ2-1, reads DSGVTQTPKHLITATGQRVTLRCSPRSGDLSVYWYQQSLDQGLQFLIQYYNGEERAKGNILERFSAQQFPDLHSELNLSSLELGDSALYFCASSVELAGGNNEQFFGPGTRLTVL.

The chain is built from TRBV9 and TRBJ1-2, with a possible D match to TRBD1 (5 bases). The CDR3 is made up of 15 amino acids. V was trimmed by 4 bases and J by 5 bases, leaving 18 bases between them. Germline loops: CDR1 SGDLS, CDR2 YYNGEE. The CDR3 DNA sequence: TGTGCCAGCAGCCCCCGCCCAGGGTACGGGTATGGCTACACCTTC. This sequence encodes CASSPRPGYGYGYTF.

The genes are TRBV12-5 and TRBJ1-2, with D possibly being TRBD1 (6 bases). This CDR3 has 13 residues. V was clipped by 5 bases and J by 6 bases, with 13 bases between them. Germline-derived CDR1 and CDR2 are LGHNT and FRNRAP. The CDR3 loop reads CASGETGLHGYTF. Written as DNA, the CDR3 is TGTGCTAGTGGTGAAACAGGGCTCCATGGCTACACCTTC. Filled out from reference TRBV12-5 and TRBJ1-2, the complete variable domain reads DARVTQTPRHKVTEMGQEVTMRCQPILGHNTVFWYRQTMMQGLELLAYFRNRAPLDDSGMPKDRFSAEMPDATLATLKIQPSEPRDSAVYFCASGETGLHGYTFGSGTRLTVV.

The chain employs TRBV30 and TRBJ2-7, with D perhaps matching TRBD2 (6 bases). Germline values: CDR1 GTSNPN, CDR2 SVGIG (reference sequence). V lost 1 base and J lost 2, with 9 bases in between. This CDR3 spans 13 amino acids. Written as DNA, the CDR3 is TGTGCCTGGAGTGAGCTAGCGACCTACGAGCAGTACGTC. This codes for CAWSELATYEQYV.

The rearrangement joins TRBV19 to TRBJ1-2, with D unclear. The CDR3 totals 12 residues. From germline, CDR1 is LNHDA and CDR2 SQIVND (reference sequence). Trimming shortened V by 2 bases and J by 2 bases, and 3 bases separated the two germline ends. The CDR3 DNA reads TGTGCCAGTAGTATACAGAACTATGGCTACACCTTC. Amino acids: CASSIQNYGYTF.

The chain links TRBV5-1 to TRBJ2-7, with D perhaps matching TRBD1 (6 bases). V lost 2 bases to trimming and J lost 6 bases, with 12 bases between them. This CDR3 spans 13 amino acids. Germline CDR1 SGHRS, CDR2 YFSETQ. The CDR3 sequence is CASSFEQGSEQYV. The DNA for the CDR3 is TGCGCCAGCAGCTTTGAACAGGGCAGCGAGCAGTACGTC.

The V gene is TRBV6-1, the J gene TRBJ2-7, with D perhaps matching TRBD2 (5 bases). Looked up from germline, CDR1 is MNHNS and CDR2 is SASEGT. The CDR3 contains 14 residues. With 4 bases removed from V and 5 bases from J, the gap between germline ends came to 15 bases. In nucleotides, the CDR3 is TGTGCCAGCAGTGCGAACAGCCGAGGGCACGAGCAGTACTTC. This encodes CASSANSRGHEQYF.

With regard to this clone: Other DNA sequences in this sample translate to the same CDR3. The rearrangement links TRBV11-3 to TRBJ1-4; TRBD1 matches at 8 bases. Germline-derived CDR1 and CDR2 are SGHNT and YENEEA. J gave up 8 bases and V 5 bases, and 7 bases lay outside the gene matches. This CDR3 contains 14 residues. DNA for the CDR3: TGTGCCAGCAGCGAAACAACAGGGGGAGAAAAACTGTTTTTT. The encoded protein is CASSETTGGEKLFF.

This clone was detected only once. This chain joins TRBV13 and TRBJ2-3; perhaps TRBD2 as D (7 bases). CDR1 PRHDT and CDR2 FYEKMQ come from the germline V gene (reference sequence). V was cut by 7 bases and J by 0 bases, with 17 bases left in between. The CDR3 covers 16 residues. Written as DNA, the CDR3 is TGTGCCAGCACCAAGGCGGGAGACAGGAGCACAGATACGCAGTATTTT. Translating it yields CASTKAGDRSTDTQYF.

The J gene is TRBJ1-2, the V gene TRBV7-8, with a weak D call TRBD1 (5 bases). Germline V gene data show CDR1 as SGHVS and CDR2 as FQNEAQ. Trimming took 5 bases from V and 1 from J, leaving 17 bases between them. This CDR3 is 16 amino acids long. CDR3 amino acids: CASSDRDSLYNYGYTF. The CDR3 region has the DNA TGTGCCAGCAGCGATAGGGACTCTCTTTATAACTATGGCTACACCTTC.

V gene TRBV6-4 combines with J gene TRBJ1-5, with D perhaps TRBD1 (5 bases). The length of the CDR3 is 14 residues. V dropped 4 bases and J dropped 6 bases, with 13 bases sitting between them. In germline, CDR1 is MRHNA, CDR2 SNTAGT. The CDR3 here is CASSAPPGPQPQHF. CDR3 DNA sequence: TGTGCCAGCAGTGCCCCTCCAGGGCCTCAGCCCCAGCATTTT.

This clone was picked up one time. The J gene is TRBJ2-1, the V gene TRBV7-8, with D possibly being TRBD2 (6 bases). Between the trimmed V and J ends, which lost 7 bases and 3 bases, there was a span of 22 bases. Germline CDR1 SGHVS, CDR2 FQNEAQ. This CDR3 has 17 amino acids. CDR3 bases: TGTGCCAGCACCACGGAGGGGCTCCTGGTACGCTACAATGAGCAGTTCTTC. Residues: CASTTEGLLVRYNEQFF.

V and J are TRBV6-5 and TRBJ1-3, with D perhaps TRBD1 (6 bases). Germline V gives CDR1 MNHEY, CDR2 SVGAGI. The CDR3 is made up of 15 amino acids. Trimming removed 0 bases at V and 2 bases at J, with 8 bases between. The CDR3 nucleotides are TGTGCCAGCAGTTACTCCGGGGGGCCTGGAAACACCATATATTTT. It encodes CASSYSGGPGNTIYF.

This chain uses TRBV9 with TRBJ2-1; no reliable D call. Trimming removed 3 bases from V and 0 bases from J, with 16 bases in between. Germline-derived CDR1 and CDR2 are SGDLS and YYNGEE. The CDR3 length is 17 residues. CDR3 residues: CASSGGNRFYSYNEQFF. As DNA, the CDR3 is TGTGCCAGCAGCGGAGGCAACCGATTTTACTCCTACAATGAGCAGTTCTTC. Drawing the rest from reference TRBV9 and TRBJ2-1, the complete variable domain is DSGVTQTPKHLITATGQRVTLRCSPRSGDLSVYWYQQSLDQGLQFLIQYYNGEERAKGNILERFSAQQFPDLHSELNLSSLELGDSALYFCASSGGNRFYSYNEQFFGPGTRLTVL.

The chain recombines TRBV4-3 with TRBJ1-2; TRBD1 is a possible D gene (6 bases). Germline CDR1 LGHNA, CDR2 YSLEER. Trimming left V 3 bases short and J 4 bases short, with 18 bases between. The CDR3 runs 16 residues. CDR3 amino acids: CASSQGLNEGGYGYTF. The CDR3 nucleotides read TGCGCCAGCAGCCAGGGTCTCAACGAAGGGGGCTATGGCTACACCTTC.